This paragraph reports one T cell receptor (beta chain). Sequencing was performed with immunoSEQ multiplex PCR; in TCRdb, only in-frame clones are kept and a portion is missing. The sample records nearly 90,000 clones, around 95% being singletons. This entry comes from a study of technical replicates of blood from a few donors. The CDR3 spans 15 residues. The V gene's germline CDR1 is SGHRS and CDR2 YFSETQ. J was trimmed by 2 bases and V by 0 bases; bases with no gene match: 1. The chain carries TRBV5-1 and TRBJ2-3; 9 bases are shared with TRBD2. The TCR originated in a human donor in good health. The sample consisted of T cells isolated from PBMCs. CDR3 sequence (DNA): TGCGCCAGCAGCTTGGTAGCGGGGGACACAGATACGCAGTATTTT. This encodes CASSLVAGDTDTQYF.